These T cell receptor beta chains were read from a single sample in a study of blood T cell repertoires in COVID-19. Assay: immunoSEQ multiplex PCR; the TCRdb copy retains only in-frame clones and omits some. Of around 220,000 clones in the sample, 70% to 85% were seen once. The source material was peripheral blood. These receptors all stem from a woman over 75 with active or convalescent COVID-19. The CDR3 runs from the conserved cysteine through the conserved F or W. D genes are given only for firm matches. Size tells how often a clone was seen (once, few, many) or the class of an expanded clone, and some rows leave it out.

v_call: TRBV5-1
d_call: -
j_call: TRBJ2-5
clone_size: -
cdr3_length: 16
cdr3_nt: TGCGCCAGCAGCTTGTATCCAGGGAAGTCGTTGGAGACCCAGTACTTC
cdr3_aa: CASSLYPGKSLETQYF

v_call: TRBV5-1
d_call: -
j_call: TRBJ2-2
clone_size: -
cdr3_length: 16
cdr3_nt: TGCGCCAGCAGCTTGGGGGCTAGGACAAACACCGGGGAGCTGTTTTTT
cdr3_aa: CASSLGARTNTGELFF

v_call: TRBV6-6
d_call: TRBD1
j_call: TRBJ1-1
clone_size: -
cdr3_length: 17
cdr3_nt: TGTGCCAGCAGCCGAGACAGGGGACCGGGGATGAACACTGAAGCTTTCTTT
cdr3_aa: CASSRDRGPGMNTEAFF

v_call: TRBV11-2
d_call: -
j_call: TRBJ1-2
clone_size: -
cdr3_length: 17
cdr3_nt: TGTGCCAGCAGCTTAGTGGCCTCGGGAAGGACGAACTATGGCTACACCTTC
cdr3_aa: CASSLVASGRTNYGYTF

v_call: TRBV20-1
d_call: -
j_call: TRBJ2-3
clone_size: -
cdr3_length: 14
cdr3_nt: TGCAGTGCTAGTGAGCGGGTTATCACAGATACGCAGTATTTT
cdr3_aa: CSASERVITDTQYF

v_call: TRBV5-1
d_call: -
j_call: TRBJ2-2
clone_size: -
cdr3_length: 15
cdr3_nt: TGCGCCAGCAGCTTGACCCCTGCGGTCACCGGGGAGCTGTTTTTT
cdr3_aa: CASSLTPAVTGELFF

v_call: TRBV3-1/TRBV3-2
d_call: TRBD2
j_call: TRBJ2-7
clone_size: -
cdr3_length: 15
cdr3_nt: TGTGCCAGCAGCCTCGGACTAGCGGGGACCTACGAGCAGTACTTC
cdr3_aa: CASSLGLAGTYEQYF

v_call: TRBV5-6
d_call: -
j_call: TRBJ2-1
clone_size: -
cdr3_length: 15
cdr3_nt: TGTGCCAGCAGCTGGAGGCGGCCAGTTTACAATGAGCAGTTCTTC
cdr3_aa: CASSWRRPVYNEQFF

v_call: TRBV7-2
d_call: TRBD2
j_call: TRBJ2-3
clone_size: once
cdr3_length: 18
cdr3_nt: TGTGCCAGCAGCTTAGAGGGGACTAGCGGGGGGGCGCAAAATACGCAGTATTTT
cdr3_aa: CASSLEGTSGGAQNTQYF

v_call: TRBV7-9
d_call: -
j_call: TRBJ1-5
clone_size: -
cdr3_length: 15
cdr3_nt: TGTGCCAGCAGCGGTGGTGGACACAACAATCAGCCCCAGCATTTT
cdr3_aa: CASSGGGHNNQPQHF

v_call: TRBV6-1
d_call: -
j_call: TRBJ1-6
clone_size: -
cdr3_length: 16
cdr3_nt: TGTGCCAGCAGTGAAGACCCTGGGACATCGGGGATGGCCCTCCACTTT
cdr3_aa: CASSEDPGTSGMALHF

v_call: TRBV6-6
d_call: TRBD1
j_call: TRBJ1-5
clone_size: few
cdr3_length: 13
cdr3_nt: TGTGCCAGCAGAACCCGACAGGGCCAGCCCCAGCATTTT
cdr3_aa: CASRTRQGQPQHF

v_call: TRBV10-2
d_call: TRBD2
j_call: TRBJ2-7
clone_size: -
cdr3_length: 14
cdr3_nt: TGCGCCAGCAGTGAGGCTAGCGGGGGGTACGAGCAGTACTTC
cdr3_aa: CASSEASGGYEQYF

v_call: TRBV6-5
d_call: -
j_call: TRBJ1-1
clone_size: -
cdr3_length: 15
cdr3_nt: TGTGCCAGCAGTTACGCGGGAGCGCAGTTCACTGAAGCTTTCTTT
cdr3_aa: CASSYAGAQFTEAFF

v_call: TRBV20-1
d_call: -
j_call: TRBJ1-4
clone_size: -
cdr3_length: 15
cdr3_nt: TGCAGTGCTAGTGTGTTCGGGGGGCCCGAAGAAAAACTGTTTTTT
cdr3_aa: CSASVFGGPEEKLFF

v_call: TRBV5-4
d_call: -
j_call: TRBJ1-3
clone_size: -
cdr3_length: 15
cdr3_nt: TGTGCCAGCAGCTTGGCAGGGATTGGTGGAAACACCATATATTTT
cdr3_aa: CASSLAGIGGNTIYF